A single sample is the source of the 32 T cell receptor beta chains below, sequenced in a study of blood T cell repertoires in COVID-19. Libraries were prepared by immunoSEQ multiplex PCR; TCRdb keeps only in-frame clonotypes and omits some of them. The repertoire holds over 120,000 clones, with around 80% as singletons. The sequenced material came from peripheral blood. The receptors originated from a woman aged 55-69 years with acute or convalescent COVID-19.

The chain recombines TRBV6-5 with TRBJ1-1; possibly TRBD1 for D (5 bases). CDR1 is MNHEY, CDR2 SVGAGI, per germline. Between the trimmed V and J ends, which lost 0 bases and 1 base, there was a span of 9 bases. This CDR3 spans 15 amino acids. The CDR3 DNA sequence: TGTGCCAGCAGTTACTCCGGGCAGGGGAACACTGAAGCTTTCTTT. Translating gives CASSYSGQGNTEAFF.

CDR3 bases: TGTGCCAGCTCACCACAGCAGGGCCGATTGGGAAACACCATATATTTT. Translation: CASSPQQGRLGNTIYF. V gene TRBV18 combines with J gene TRBJ1-3; tentatively, D is TRBD1 (5 bases). CDR1 and CDR2 (germline): KGHSH, LQKENI. The CDR3 is 16 residues long. The germline V and J ends were trimmed by 1 base and 4 bases, with 14 bases remaining between them.

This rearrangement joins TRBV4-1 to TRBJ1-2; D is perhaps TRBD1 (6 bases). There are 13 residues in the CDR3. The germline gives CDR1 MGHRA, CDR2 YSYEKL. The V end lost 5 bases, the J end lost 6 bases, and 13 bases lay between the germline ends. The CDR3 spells CASSETGWDGYTF. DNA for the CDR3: TGCGCCAGCAGCGAAACAGGGTGGGATGGCTACACCTTC.

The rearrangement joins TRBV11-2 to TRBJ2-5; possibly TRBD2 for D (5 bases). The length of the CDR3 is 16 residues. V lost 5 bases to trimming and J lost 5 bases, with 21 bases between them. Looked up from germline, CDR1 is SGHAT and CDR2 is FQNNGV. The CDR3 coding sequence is TGTGCCAGCAGCCCCGGAGGCATTCCCGAAATGGAGACCCAGTACTTC. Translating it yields CASSPGGIPEMETQYF.

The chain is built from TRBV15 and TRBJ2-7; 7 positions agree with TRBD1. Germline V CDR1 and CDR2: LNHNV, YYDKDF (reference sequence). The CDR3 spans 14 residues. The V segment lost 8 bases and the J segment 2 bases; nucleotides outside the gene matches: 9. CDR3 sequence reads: CATQDRLRAYEQYF. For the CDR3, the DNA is TGTGCCACCCAGGACAGGTTGAGGGCCTACGAGCAGTACTTC.

The CDR3 spells CASYSRGFTGELFF. The CDR3 nucleotides are TGTGCCAGTTACTCACGAGGTTTCACCGGGGAGCTGTTTTTT. This rearrangement joins TRBV19 to TRBJ2-2; D gene unclear. CDR1 is LNHDA and CDR2 is SQIVND in the germline V gene (reference sequence). The CDR3 covers 14 residues. V lost 8 bases to trimming and J lost 4 bases, with 14 bases between them.

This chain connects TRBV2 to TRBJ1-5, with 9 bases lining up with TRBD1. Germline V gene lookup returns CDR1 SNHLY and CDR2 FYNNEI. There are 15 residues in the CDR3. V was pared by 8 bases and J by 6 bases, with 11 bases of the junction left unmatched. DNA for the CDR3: TGTGCCAGCTCTACCGGGACAGGGCGTACTCAGCCCCAGCATTTT. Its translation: CASSTGTGRTQPQHF.

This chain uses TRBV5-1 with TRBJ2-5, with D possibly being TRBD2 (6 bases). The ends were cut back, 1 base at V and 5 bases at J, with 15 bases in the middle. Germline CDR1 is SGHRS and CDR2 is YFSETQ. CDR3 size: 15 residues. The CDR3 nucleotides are TGCGCCAGCAGCTTGTTTGGCGTCGGGAGCGAGACCCAGTACTTC. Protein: CASSLFGVGSETQYF.

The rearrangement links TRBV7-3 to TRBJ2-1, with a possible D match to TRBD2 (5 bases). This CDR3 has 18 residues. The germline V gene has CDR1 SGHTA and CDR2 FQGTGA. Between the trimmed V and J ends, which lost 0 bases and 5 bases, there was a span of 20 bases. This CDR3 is CASSLTHASSTIHNEQFF. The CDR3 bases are TGTGCCAGCAGCTTAACCCACGCTAGCTCCACTATCCACAATGAGCAGTTCTTC.

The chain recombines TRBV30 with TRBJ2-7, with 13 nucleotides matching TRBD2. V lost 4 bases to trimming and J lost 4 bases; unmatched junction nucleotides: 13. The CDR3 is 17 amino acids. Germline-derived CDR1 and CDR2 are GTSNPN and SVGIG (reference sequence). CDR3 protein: CAWTGTSGEISPYEQYF. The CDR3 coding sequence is TGTGCCTGGACCGGGACTAGCGGGGAGATCTCCCCTTACGAGCAGTACTTC.

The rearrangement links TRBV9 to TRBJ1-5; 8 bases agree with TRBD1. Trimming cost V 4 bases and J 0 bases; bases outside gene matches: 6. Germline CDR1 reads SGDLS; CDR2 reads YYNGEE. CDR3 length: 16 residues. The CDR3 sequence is CASSPGTGYSNQPQHF. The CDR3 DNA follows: TGTGCCAGCAGCCCCGGGACAGGCTATAGCAATCAGCCCCAGCATTTT.

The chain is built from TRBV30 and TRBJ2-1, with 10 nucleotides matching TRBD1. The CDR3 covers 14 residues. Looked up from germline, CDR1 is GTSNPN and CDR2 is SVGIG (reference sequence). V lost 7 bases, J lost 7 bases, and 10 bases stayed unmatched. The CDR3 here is CASSTGQGRNEQFF. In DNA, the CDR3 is TGTGCCTCCTCAACGGGACAGGGGAGGAATGAGCAGTTCTTC.

As DNA, the CDR3 is TGTGCCAGCACTTCCAGGGCCCTCGGGAGTAGAGAGACCCAGTACTTC. Its translation: CASTSRALGSRETQYF. This chain uses TRBV7-8 with TRBJ2-5; possibly TRBD2 for D (6 bases). The CDR3 contains 16 residues. Germline CDR1 and CDR2: SGHVS and FQNEAQ. Trimming took off 7 bases at V and 4 bases at J, with 22 bases between the two ends.

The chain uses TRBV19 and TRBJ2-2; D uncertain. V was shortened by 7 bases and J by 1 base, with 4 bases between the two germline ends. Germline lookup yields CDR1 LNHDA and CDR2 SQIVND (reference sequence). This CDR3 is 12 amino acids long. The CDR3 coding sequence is TGTGCCAGTACTTGGAACACCGGGGAGCTGTTTTTT. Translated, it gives CASTWNTGELFF.

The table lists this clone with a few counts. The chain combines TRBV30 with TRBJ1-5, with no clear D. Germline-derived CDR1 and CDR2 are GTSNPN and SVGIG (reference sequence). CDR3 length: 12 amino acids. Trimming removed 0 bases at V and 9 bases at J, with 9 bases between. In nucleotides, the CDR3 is TGTGCCTGGAGTGTAACGGGGTGGCCCCAGCATTTT. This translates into CAWSVTGWPQHF.

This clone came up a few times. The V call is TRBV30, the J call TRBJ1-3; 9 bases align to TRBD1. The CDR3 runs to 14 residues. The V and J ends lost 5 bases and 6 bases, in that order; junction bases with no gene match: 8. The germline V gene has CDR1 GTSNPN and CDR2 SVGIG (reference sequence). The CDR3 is CAWAGTGIVNTIYF. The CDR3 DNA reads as TGTGCCTGGGCCGGGACAGGGATTGTAAACACCATATATTTT.

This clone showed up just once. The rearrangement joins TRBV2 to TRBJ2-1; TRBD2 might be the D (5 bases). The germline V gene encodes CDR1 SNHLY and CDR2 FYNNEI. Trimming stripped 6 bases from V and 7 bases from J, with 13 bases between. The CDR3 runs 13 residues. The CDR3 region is CASRYLRANEQFF. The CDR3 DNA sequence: TGTGCCAGCAGATACCTGAGGGCTAATGAGCAGTTCTTC.

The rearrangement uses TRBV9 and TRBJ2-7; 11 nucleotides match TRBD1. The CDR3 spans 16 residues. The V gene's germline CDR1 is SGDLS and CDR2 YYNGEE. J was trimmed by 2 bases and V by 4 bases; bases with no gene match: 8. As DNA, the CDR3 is TGTGCCAGCAGCCTACTCCCGGGACAGGGGGCCTACGAGCAGTACTTC. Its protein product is CASSLLPGQGAYEQYF.

For the CDR3, the DNA is TGTGCCAGCAGTTTAACTAGGCAAGGCGAGCAGTACTTC. It codes for CASSLTRQGEQYF. The V call is TRBV12-3 or TRBV12-4, the J call TRBJ2-7; the D gene is possibly TRBD2 (5 bases). Between the trimmed V and J ends, which lost 2 bases and 6 bases, there was a span of 11 bases. This CDR3 has 13 amino acids.

As DNA, the CDR3 is TGTGCCAGCAGCCGGACAGGGGGGGTCTATAGCAATCAGCCCCAGCATTTT. This translates into CASSRTGGVYSNQPQHF. The chain has TRBV7-8 and TRBJ1-5; TRBD1 agrees at 10 bases. CDR3 length equals 17 residues. After removal of 5 bases from V and 0 bases from J, the junction contained 7 bases not matched to a gene. CDR1 SGHVS and CDR2 FQNEAQ come from the germline V gene. Variable domain in full (rest from reference TRBV7-8 and TRBJ1-5): GAGVSQSPRYKVAKRGQDVALRCDPISGHVSLFWYQQALGQGPEFLTYFQNEAQLDKSGLPSDRFFAERPEGSVSTLKIQRTQQEDSAVYLCASSRTGGVYSNQPQHFGDGTRLSIL.

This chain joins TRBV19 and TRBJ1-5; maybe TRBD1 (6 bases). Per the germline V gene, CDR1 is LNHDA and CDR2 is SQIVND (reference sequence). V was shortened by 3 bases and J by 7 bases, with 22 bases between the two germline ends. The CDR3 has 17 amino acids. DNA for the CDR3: TGTGCCAGTAGTATCCGAAGGGGAAGGGGGAGTTCGCAGCCCCAGCATTTT. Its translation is CASSIRRGRGSSQPQHF.

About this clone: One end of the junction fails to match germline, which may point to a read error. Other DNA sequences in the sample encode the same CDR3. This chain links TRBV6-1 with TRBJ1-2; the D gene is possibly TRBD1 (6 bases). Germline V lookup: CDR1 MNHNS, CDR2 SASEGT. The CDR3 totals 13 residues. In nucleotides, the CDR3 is TGTGCCAGCAGTGAACAGGGGAGCTATGGCTACACTTTC. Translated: CASSEQGSYGYTF.

In DNA form, the CDR3 reads TGTGCCTGGAGTGAGACAGGATTTGGAGGCACAAGGCACTTT. It translates to CAWSETGFGGTRHF. The rearrangement links TRBV30 to TRBJ1-6; perhaps TRBD1 as D (6 bases). Between the trimmed V and J ends, which lost 1 base and 19 bases, there was a span of 23 bases. The CDR3 length is 14 residues. CDR1 and CDR2 from the germline V gene are GTSNPN and SVGIG (reference sequence).

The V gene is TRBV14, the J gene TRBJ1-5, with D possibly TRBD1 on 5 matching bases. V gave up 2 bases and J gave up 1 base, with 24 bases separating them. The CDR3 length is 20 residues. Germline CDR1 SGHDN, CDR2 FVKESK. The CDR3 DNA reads TGTGCCAGCAGCCAACTTCTAGGTCAGGGTTTGGGTACGAGCAATCAGCCCCAGCATTTT. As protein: CASSQLLGQGLGTSNQPQHF.

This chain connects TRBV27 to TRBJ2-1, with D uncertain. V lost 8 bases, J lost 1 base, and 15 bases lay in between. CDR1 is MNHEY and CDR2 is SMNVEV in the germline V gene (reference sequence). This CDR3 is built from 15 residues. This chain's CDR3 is CASCERLRSYNEQFF. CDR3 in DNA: TGTGCCAGCTGCGAGCGCCTCCGGTCCTACAATGAGCAGTTCTTC.

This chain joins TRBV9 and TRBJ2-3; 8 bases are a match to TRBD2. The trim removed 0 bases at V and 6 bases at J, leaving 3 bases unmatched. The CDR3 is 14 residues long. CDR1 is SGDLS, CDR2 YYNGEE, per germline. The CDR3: CASSVGGRLDTQYF. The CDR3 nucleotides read TGTGCCAGCAGCGTAGGCGGGAGGTTGGATACGCAGTATTTT.

CDR3 in DNA: TGTGCCAGCTCATCTATAGCGGGAGGGGGCAATGAGCAGTTCTTC. It encodes CASSSIAGGGNEQFF. This chain joins TRBV18 and TRBJ2-1; TRBD2 matches 11 bases. The length of the CDR3 is 15 residues. Per the germline V gene, CDR1 is KGHSH and CDR2 is LQKENI. Trimming cost V 5 bases and J 6 bases; bases outside gene matches: 6.

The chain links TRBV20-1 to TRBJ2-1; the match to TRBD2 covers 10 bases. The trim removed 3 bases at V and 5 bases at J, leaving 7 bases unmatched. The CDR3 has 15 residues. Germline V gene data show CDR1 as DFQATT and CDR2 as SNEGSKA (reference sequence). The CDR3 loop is CSASKLAGSHNEQFF. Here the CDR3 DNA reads TGCAGTGCTAGTAAACTAGCGGGAAGTCACAATGAGCAGTTCTTC.

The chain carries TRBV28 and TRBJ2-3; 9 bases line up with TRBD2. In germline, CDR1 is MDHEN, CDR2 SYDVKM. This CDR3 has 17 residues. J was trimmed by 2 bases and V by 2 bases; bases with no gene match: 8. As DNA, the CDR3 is TGTGCCAGCAGTTTAAATTTAGCGGGAGCCCTCACAGATACGCAGTATTTT. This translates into CASSLNLAGALTDTQYF.

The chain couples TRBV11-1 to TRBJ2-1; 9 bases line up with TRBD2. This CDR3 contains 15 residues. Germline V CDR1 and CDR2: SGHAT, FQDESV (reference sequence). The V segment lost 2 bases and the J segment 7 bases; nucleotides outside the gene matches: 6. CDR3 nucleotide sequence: TGTGCCAGCAGCTTAAGGCGGGAGGGCATTAATGAGCAGTTCTTC. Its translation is CASSLRREGINEQFF.

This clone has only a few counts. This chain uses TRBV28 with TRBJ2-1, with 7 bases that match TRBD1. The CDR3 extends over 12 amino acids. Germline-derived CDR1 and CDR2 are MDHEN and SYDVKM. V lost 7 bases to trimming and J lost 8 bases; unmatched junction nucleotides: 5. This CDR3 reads CASTPQGDEQFF. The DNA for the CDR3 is TGTGCCAGCACCCCCCAGGGGGATGAGCAGTTCTTC.

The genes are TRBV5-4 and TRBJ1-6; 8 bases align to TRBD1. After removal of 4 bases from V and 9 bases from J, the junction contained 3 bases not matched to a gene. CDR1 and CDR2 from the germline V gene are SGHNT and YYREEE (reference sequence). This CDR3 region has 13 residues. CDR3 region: CASSVDRGSPLHF. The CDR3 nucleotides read TGTGCCAGCAGCGTAGACAGGGGTTCACCCCTCCACTTT.